This record covers a single TCR beta chain. The clone's antigen remains unknown. The sample holds no much larger clone one base away, and base qualities are not on file. This entry is derived from a study of blood T cell repertoires in COVID-19 (dated by TCRdb to 2018 to 2021). About the investigation overall: Samples from collaborators originated in the United States, Italy and Spain and spanned both the acute and convalescent phases of COVID-19. The prospective study material was composed of cDNA or gDNA derived from T cells, B-cell-depleted T cells, or PBMCs. The dataset comprised deeply sampled blood TCRbeta repertoires from subjects exposed to, actively infected with, or recovered from COVID-19. The repertoires were made available in a free public database intended to serve as a resource for research on the immune response to SARS-CoV-2. The samples were drawn from two sources: the first 160 participants of the ongoing ImmuneRACE study, and 1,000 to 1,500 subjects contributed by 6 global collaborators. Sample metadata almost always included a de-identified subject ID, COVID-19 status, age in years and sex. Where available, HLA class I and class II types were obtained from metadata supplied by the sample provider rather than from assay-based typing.

At one collaborating source in Seattle, patients were enrolled during active infection and were followed longitudinally through the course of disease. Each collaborating institution followed its own protocols to collect whole blood in K2EDTA tubes. For TCRbeta analysis, collaborator samples were shipped as frozen whole blood, as isolated PBMCs, or as DNA extracted from either sample type. TCRbeta CDR3 regions were amplified from genomic DNA using the immunoSEQ Assay, a bias-controlled multiplex PCR. Regarding the original processing steps: Nucleated cell counts per sample were estimated from amplification of reference gene primers within the assay. To quantify the absolute abundance of each unique TCRbeta CDR3 rearrangement, sequence reads were collapsed and filtered. For each sample, productive Simpson clonality was calculated as the square root of Simpson's diversity index over productive rearrangements. TCRdb provides this immuneACCESS table in a form limited to in-frame rearrangements. Some clones are lacking; in checked studies, under half of them reflect an unresolved V gene, and why the rest are absent is not known. D and trimming come from the DNA, and the V and J calls and clone size come from that table. The sample includes tens of thousands of clones, with around four fifths observed a single time. About 15% of the sample goes to the ten largest clones.

The paper as a whole reports these results and caveats: Clinical and demographic metadata were provided uncurated, with the amount varying by source and participant.

V is pruned by 2 bases and J by 5 bases, leaving 11 bases of the junction without a gene match. The CDR3 contains 16 residues, cysteine and phenylalanine counted. The sequence is cut down to CDR3 DNA, 48 bases in frame from base 1. Via the germline V gene, CDR1 is MDHEN and CDR2 SYDVKM. The TCR originated in a man aged 55-75 years with COVID-19, enrolled during active disease. Material for sequencing was peripheral blood. The chain is assembled from TRBV28 and TRBJ2-7; a stretch of 8 junction bases matches TRBD1. The CDR3 reads as follows: CASSLPLRTGFDEQYF. The bases read TGTGCCAGCAGTTTACCCCTTCGGACAGGGTTTGACGAGCAGTACTTC. When the CDR3 is completed using the reference TRBV28 and TRBJ2-7 genes on either side, the full variable domain is DVKVTQSSRYLVKRTGEKVFLECVQDMDHENMFWYRQDPGLGLRLIYFSYDVKMKEKGDIPEGYSVSREKKERFSLILESASTNQTSMYLCASSLPLRTGFDEQYFGPGTRLTVT.